The 9 T cell receptor beta chains listed next were all sequenced from one sample in a study of T cell responses to AZD1222 COVID-19 vaccine. The repertoire was sequenced with immunoSEQ multiplex PCR; TCRdb's copy has only in-frame clones and lacks some. The profile shows nearly 110,000 clones, about 85% of them singletons. This material consisted of peripheral blood, taken 28 days after the second AZD1222 dose. The receptor set was obtained from an adult who received the AZD1222 COVID-19 vaccine.

The chain recombines TRBV4-1 with TRBJ1-4; no clear D. The V and J ends lost 4 bases and 1 base respectively, with 10 bases between them. Per germline, CDR1 MGHRA and CDR2 YSYEKL. The CDR3 length is 15 residues. DNA of the CDR3: TGCGCCAGCAGCCCCCGGCCCTTAACTAATGAAAAACTGTTTTTT. It is translated as CASSPRPLTNEKLFF.

J is TRBJ2-7 and V is TRBV6-1; D remains unclear. The CDR3 loop spans 13 amino acids. The germline V and J ends were trimmed by 3 bases and 2 bases, with 8 bases remaining between them. Germline CDR1 reads MNHNS; CDR2 reads SASEGT. CDR3 sequence: CASSERSPYEQYF. As DNA, the CDR3 is TGTGCCAGCAGTGAGAGAAGTCCCTACGAGCAGTACTTC.

The chain joins TRBV29-1 to TRBJ2-7; 9 bases agree with TRBD2. V was pared by 4 bases and J by 5 bases, with 15 bases of the junction left unmatched. The CDR3 is 16 residues long. Germline CDR1 is SQVTM and CDR2 is ANQGSEA. In DNA, the CDR3 is TGCAGCGTTGGTGGGCTAGCGGGATCCAGGGGGGACGAGCAGTACTTC. It yields the protein CSVGGLAGSRGDEQYF.

This chain joins TRBV30 and TRBJ1-2; D remains ambiguous. CDR3 length: 12 amino acids. Germline CDR1 and CDR2: GTSNPN and SVGIG (reference sequence). V was clipped by 2 bases and J by 1 base, with 5 bases between them. Here the CDR3 DNA reads TGTGCCTGGAGTTCGGGTAACTATGGCTACACCTTC. This codes for CAWSSGNYGYTF.

This chain uses TRBV12-3 or TRBV12-4 with TRBJ2-5; no firm D call. V was pared by 7 bases and J by 5 bases, with 11 bases between. CDR3 length: 12 residues. The CDR3 protein is CASTAVGETQYF. In DNA form, the CDR3 reads TGTGCCAGCACCGCCGTTGGGGAGACCCAGTACTTC.

This chain links TRBV21-1 with TRBJ2-5; the D call in the table, TRBD1, was not verified against the DNA. TRBV21-1 is a recognized pseudogene. The CDR3 is 16 amino acids. The CDR3 is CASSLKLGGLQETQYF. The CDR3 bases are TGTGCCAGCAGTCTCAAACTAGGGGGCCTCCAAGAGACCCAGTACTTC.

V gene TRBV5-3 combines with J gene TRBJ1-5, with D perhaps matching TRBD1 (5 bases). TRBV5-3 is treated as an ORF (open reading frame) with a function not yet certain. Trimming pared 4 bases from V and 1 base from J, leaving 12 bases between. The CDR3 has 15 residues. The CDR3 protein is CARSLSGKSNQPQHF. CDR3 DNA: TGTGCCAGAAGCCTGTCAGGGAAGAGCAATCAGCCCCAGCATTTT.

The rearrangement links TRBV24-1 to TRBJ2-1, with TRBD2 matching over 7 bases. The CDR3 has 15 residues. Looked up from germline, CDR1 is KGHDR and CDR2 is SFDVKD. The V segment lost 5 bases and the J segment 3 bases; nucleotides outside the gene matches: 6. The CDR3 spells CATSGGGAFYNEQFF. In nucleotides, the CDR3 is TGTGCCACCAGTGGGGGGGGAGCTTTCTACAATGAGCAGTTCTTC.

This clone has only one observation. The chain combines TRBV6-5 with TRBJ2-5; 9 bases are shared with TRBD2. This CDR3 spans 12 amino acids. The germline V gene encodes CDR1 MNHEY and CDR2 SVGAGI. V shed 8 bases, J shed 4 bases, and the junction held 2 bases outside the gene matches. This CDR3 reads CASGRGGETQYF. DNA of the CDR3: TGTGCCAGCGGGCGGGGGGGAGAGACCCAGTACTTC.